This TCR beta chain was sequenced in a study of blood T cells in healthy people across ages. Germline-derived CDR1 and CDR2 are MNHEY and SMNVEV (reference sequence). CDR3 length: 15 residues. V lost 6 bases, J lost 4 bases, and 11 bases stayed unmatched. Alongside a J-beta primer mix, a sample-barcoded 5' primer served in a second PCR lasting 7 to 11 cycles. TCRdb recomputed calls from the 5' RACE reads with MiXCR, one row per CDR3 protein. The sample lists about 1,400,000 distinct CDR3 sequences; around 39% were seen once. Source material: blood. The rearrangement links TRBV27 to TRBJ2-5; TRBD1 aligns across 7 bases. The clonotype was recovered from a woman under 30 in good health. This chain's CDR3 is CASRETGPGIETQYF. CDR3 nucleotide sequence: TGTGCCAGCAGAGAGACAGGGCCTGGGATAGAGACCCAGTACTTC.